The 19 T cell receptor beta chains reported below all come from one sample, sequenced in a study of blood T cell repertoires in COVID-19. Sequencing used immunoSEQ multiplex PCR; TCRdb keeps in-frame clones, though not all of them. This table has about 220,000 clones, around four fifths appearing once. Material: peripheral blood. These receptors all come from a man aged 25 to 40 with active or convalescent COVID-19.

The chain couples TRBV21-1 to TRBJ1-4. TRBV21-1 is an annotated pseudogene. This CDR3 has 9 amino acids. The CDR3 spells CALDEKLFF. In nucleotides, the CDR3 is TGTGCCTTAGATGAAAAACTGTTTTTT.

The J gene is TRBJ1-5, the V gene TRBV6-5; 7 bases match TRBD1. The CDR3 length is 14 residues. J gave up 4 bases and V 7 bases, and 7 bases lay outside the gene matches. The germline V gene has CDR1 MNHEY and CDR2 SVGAGI. CDR3 loop: CASTPGGSNQPQHF. Written as DNA, the CDR3 is TGTGCCAGCACCCCAGGGGGAAGTAATCAGCCCCAGCATTTT.

V is TRBV2 and J is TRBJ2-5; 10 bases map to TRBD1. Germline values: CDR1 SNHLY, CDR2 FYNNEI. Unmatched junction bases numbered 7, after V lost 8 bases and J lost 1 base. This CDR3 region has 15 residues. CDR3: CASDRDRGTQETQYF. CDR3 DNA sequence: TGTGCCAGCGATAGGGACAGGGGAACCCAAGAGACCCAGTACTTC. The full variable domain, its missing parts supplied by reference TRBV2 and TRBJ2-5, is EPEVTQTPSHQVTQMGQEVILRCVPISNHLYFYWYRQILGQKVEFLVSFYNNEISEKSEIFDDQFSVERPDGSNFTLKIRSTKLEDSAMYFCASDRDRGTQETQYFGPGTRLLVL.

V and J are TRBV20-1 and TRBJ1-6; D is perhaps TRBD1 (5 bases). Trimming took 3 bases from V and 7 from J, leaving 13 bases between them. The CDR3 runs 14 residues. Germline V gene lookup returns CDR1 DFQATT and CDR2 SNEGSKA (reference sequence). CDR3 sequence reads: CSASRRALNSPLHF. DNA of the CDR3: TGCAGTGCTAGTCGCAGGGCGTTAAATTCACCCCTCCACTTT.

V usage is TRBV24-1 and J usage is TRBJ2-1, with 13 bases identical to TRBD2. The CDR3 sequence is 17 residues long. Trimming at V came to 4 bases and at J to 6 bases, leaving 8 bases not matched to a gene. The germline V gene encodes CDR1 KGHDR and CDR2 SFDVKD. The chain's CDR3 is CATSDRRLAGGFNEQFF. The CDR3 DNA follows: TGTGCCACCAGTGACCGTCGACTAGCGGGAGGATTCAATGAGCAGTTCTTC.

This clone was seen only once. CDR3 in DNA: TGTGCCAGCAAGCACCGTGACAGAACTAATGAAAAACTGTTTTTT. Translated, it gives CASKHRDRTNEKLFF. The chain uses TRBV2 and TRBJ1-4; D is perhaps TRBD1 (5 bases). The CDR3 totals 15 residues. The V end lost 7 bases, the J end lost 1 base, and 13 bases lay between the germline ends. CDR1 SNHLY and CDR2 FYNNEI come from the germline V gene. The full variable domain, its missing parts supplied by reference TRBV2 and TRBJ1-4, is EPEVTQTPSHQVTQMGQEVILRCVPISNHLYFYWYRQILGQKVEFLVSFYNNEISEKSEIFDDQFSVERPDGSNFTLKIRSTKLEDSAMYFCASKHRDRTNEKLFFGSGTQLSVL.

The rearrangement uses TRBV4-3 and TRBJ2-7; D is possibly TRBD1 (6 bases). CDR3 length: 14 amino acids. V was shortened by 0 bases and J by 8 bases, with 14 bases between the two germline ends. Germline CDR1 reads LGHNA; CDR2 reads YSLEER. CDR3 coding DNA: TGCGCCAGCAGCCAAGACAACCAGGGGAGTAAGCAGTACTTC. Translation gives CASSQDNQGSKQYF.

The chain recombines TRBV7-6 with TRBJ1-2; TRBD1 is a possible D gene (5 bases). V lost 1 base and J lost 8, with 17 bases in between. Per the germline V gene, CDR1 is SGHVS and CDR2 is FNYEAQ. The CDR3 extends over 15 amino acids. The CDR3 DNA is TGTGCCAGCAGCTTAGACGGGGCGGGAAGGACCGGCTACACCTTC. It specifies CASSLDGAGRTGYTF.

J is TRBJ2-7 and V is TRBV6-5, with D hard to call. Germline values: CDR1 MNHEY, CDR2 SVGAGI. Trimming cost V 6 bases and J 2 bases, with 5 bases left between them. The CDR3 contains 11 residues. The CDR3 DNA reads TGTGCCAGCAGGTCCACCTACGAGCAGTACTTC. The encoded protein is CASRSTYEQYF.

For this clone: At one of its ends the junction is not consistent with the germline gene, which may arise from a read error. This rearrangement joins TRBV9 to TRBJ2-7, with D perhaps matching TRBD1 (8 bases). From germline, CDR1 is SGDLS and CDR2 YYNGEE. The CDR3 loop spans 15 amino acids. The CDR3, as DNA: TGTGACAGCAGCCCCCGGACAGGGAGGGGTGCGGAGCAGTACTTC. Translating gives CDSSPRTGRGAEQYF.

The chain recombines TRBV28 with TRBJ1-5; the D is unclear. CDR3 length: 9 residues. In germline, CDR1 is MDHEN, CDR2 SYDVKM. V gave up 10 bases and J gave up 4 bases, with 2 bases separating them. Here the CDR3 reads CATNQPQHF. CDR3 sequence (DNA): TGTGCCACGAATCAGCCCCAGCATTTT.

The genes are TRBV9 and TRBJ2-7; 9 nucleotides agree with TRBD2. Germline V lookup: CDR1 SGDLS, CDR2 YYNGEE. The junction had 10 bases not matched to a gene; V was cut back by 3 bases and J by 3 bases. The CDR3 totals 16 residues. CDR3 sequence: CASSGDAGGSLYEQYF. The CDR3 nucleotides are TGTGCCAGCAGCGGGGATGCGGGGGGGAGCCTCTACGAGCAGTACTTC.

CDR3 residues: CASQSAFQETQYF. CDR3 sequence (DNA): TGTGCCAGCCAGAGCGCCTTCCAAGAGACCCAGTACTTC. The V gene is TRBV6-5, the J gene TRBJ2-5; D gene unclear. Trimming removed 8 bases at V and 1 base at J, with 11 bases between. The CDR3 runs to 13 residues. Germline CDR1 is MNHEY and CDR2 is SVGAGI.

V gene TRBV7-2 combines with J gene TRBJ2-3, with a possible D match to TRBD2 (7 bases). Trimming left V 5 bases short and J 4 bases short, with 22 bases between. The germline V gene encodes CDR1 SGHTA and CDR2 FQGNSA. CDR3 length equals 17 residues. The CDR3 sequence is CASSPSARGASADTQYF. The CDR3 bases are TGTGCCAGCAGCCCCAGCGCCCGGGGGGCGAGTGCAGATACGCAGTATTTT. Filled out from reference TRBV7-2 and TRBJ2-3, the complete variable domain reads GAGVSQSPSNKVTEKGKDVELRCDPISGHTALYWYRQSLGQGLEFLIYFQGNSAPDKSGLPSDRFSAERTGGSVSTLTIQRTQQEDSAVYLCASSPSARGASADTQYFGPGTRLTVL.

The V and J genes are TRBV18 and TRBJ2-1; 8 nucleotides match TRBD1. The CDR3 sequence is 16 residues long. Germline CDR1 KGHSH, CDR2 LQKENI. The V segment lost 1 base and the J segment 0 bases; nucleotides outside the gene matches: 2. CDR3 loop: CASSPLGTGSYNEQFF. In DNA form, the CDR3 reads TGTGCCAGCTCACCACTCGGGACAGGCTCCTACAATGAGCAGTTCTTC.

This chain uses TRBV7-6 with TRBJ1-1, with D possibly being TRBD1 (6 bases). This CDR3 is built from 18 residues. CDR1 and CDR2 (germline): SGHVS, FNYEAQ. The ends were cut back, 0 bases at V and 3 bases at J, with 20 bases in the middle. The CDR3 region is CASSLARFPGTSDTEAFF. As DNA, the CDR3 is TGTGCCAGCAGCTTAGCGAGGTTCCCCGGGACAAGCGACACTGAAGCTTTCTTT.

The V call is TRBV3-1 (or the pseudogene TRBV3-2), the J call TRBJ1-1; D is unclear. Trimming left V 6 bases short and J 5 bases short, with 7 bases between. The CDR3 length is 11 residues. Germline V lookup: CDR1 LGHDT, CDR2 YNNKEL (reference sequence). The DNA of the CDR3 is TGTGCCAGCAGATCGGGAACTGAAGCTTTCTTT. Its translation is CASRSGTEAFF.

The chain joins TRBV15 to TRBJ2-5; 13 bases match TRBD2. CDR1 is LNHNV, CDR2 YYDKDF, per germline (reference sequence). The V gene end was trimmed by 8 bases and the J gene end by 9 bases; junction bases not matched to a gene: 12. The CDR3 consists of 15 residues. CDR3 sequence: CATGTWTSGSRAQYF. CDR3 DNA sequence: TGTGCCACCGGAACCTGGACTAGCGGGAGCAGGGCCCAGTACTTC.

This clone was detected only once. Within the sample, other DNA sequences also encode this same CDR3. The chain couples TRBV28 to TRBJ1-1, with D unclear. V was cut by 5 bases and J by 1 base, with 2 bases left in between. In germline, CDR1 is MDHEN, CDR2 SYDVKM. This CDR3 has 11 amino acids. CDR3 nucleotide sequence: TGTGCCAGCAGTCAGAACACTGAAGCTTTCTTT. This translates into CASSQNTEAFF. Full variable domain (rest looked up from reference TRBV28 and TRBJ1-1): DVKVTQSSRYLVKRTGEKVFLECVQDMDHENMFWYRQDPGLGLRLIYFSYDVKMKEKGDIPEGYSVSREKKERFSLILESASTNQTSMYLCASSQNTEAFFGQGTRLTVV.